The clone carrying this T cell receptor (beta chain) was recorded a few times. Its antigen is not known. As to treatment: roughly ten-day PBMC culture with coronavirus spike peptide pools or control peptides (ViraFEST assay). ViraFEST used peptide pools to expand antigen-specific T cells before TCR sequencing. These data are taken from a study of vaccination and CD4 T cells after COVID-19. Study in general: Across the group, participants received two doses of either BNT162b2 or mRNA-1273 vaccine.

This CDR3 is built from 12 residues. Trimming removed 8 bases from V and 4 bases from J, with 11 bases in between. Germline lookup yields CDR1 MNHNS and CDR2 SASEGT. The study's findings and limits: Within convalescent individuals, 304 out of 307 vaccine-specific clones proved to be spike mono-reactive.

Sequencing of the DNA from cultured CD4+ T cells was carried out with the Oncomine TCR Beta short-read assay. Genomic DNA was taken out of cultured CD4+ T cells by extraction. TCRdb itself ran the PCR reads through MiXCR, one entry per CDR3 protein. The sample records 25,000 or so distinct CDR3 sequences, around 45% being singletons. This clonotype was obtained from a human donor who received a COVID-19 vaccine. This chain links TRBV6-1 with TRBJ1-2, with D unresolved. The specimen was CD4+ T cells from blood, cultured in vitro, collected before SARS-CoV-2 vaccination. This CDR3 is CASVSSSYGYTF. The DNA of the CDR3 is TGTGCCAGCGTAAGCTCATCCTATGGCTACACCTTC.